This T cell receptor (beta chain) was profiled in a study of T-cell reconstitution after alpha-beta-depleted transplantation in children. This CDR3 spans 12 amino acids. CDR1 and CDR2 (germline): WSHSY, SAAADI. V was pared by 4 bases and J by 1 base, with 4 bases between. Overall study findings and caveats: It was reported that alpha-beta T cells came from several hundred expanded graft clones (about two months after transplant). Newly produced T cells mostly provided counts and TCRbeta diversity after one year, as hyperexpanded clones declined. Recipient T cells and thymic progenitors that survived were the source of the high TCRbeta diversity seen at day 60 in some patients.

This clonotype came up a few times. Its antigen is still unknown. During its preparation, the TCRbeta library received unique molecular identifiers. Using its own MiXCR run on the PCR reads, TCRdb lists one record per CDR3 protein. The sample records hundreds of thousands of distinct CDR3 sequences, 20% to 30% being singletons. This chain links TRBV10-2 with TRBJ1-1; D not certain. The source was PBMCs, mostly from graft donor cells, collected 360 days after TCRalphabeta/CD19-depleted stem cell transplant. The TCR sequence derives from a female patient aged 2 to 10 who had a stem cell transplant for congenital amegakaryocytic thrombocytopenia, so the T cells may come from the graft donor. This CDR3 is CASSVWNTEAFF. CDR3 DNA: TGCGCCAGCAGTGTATGGAACACTGAAGCTTTCTTT.